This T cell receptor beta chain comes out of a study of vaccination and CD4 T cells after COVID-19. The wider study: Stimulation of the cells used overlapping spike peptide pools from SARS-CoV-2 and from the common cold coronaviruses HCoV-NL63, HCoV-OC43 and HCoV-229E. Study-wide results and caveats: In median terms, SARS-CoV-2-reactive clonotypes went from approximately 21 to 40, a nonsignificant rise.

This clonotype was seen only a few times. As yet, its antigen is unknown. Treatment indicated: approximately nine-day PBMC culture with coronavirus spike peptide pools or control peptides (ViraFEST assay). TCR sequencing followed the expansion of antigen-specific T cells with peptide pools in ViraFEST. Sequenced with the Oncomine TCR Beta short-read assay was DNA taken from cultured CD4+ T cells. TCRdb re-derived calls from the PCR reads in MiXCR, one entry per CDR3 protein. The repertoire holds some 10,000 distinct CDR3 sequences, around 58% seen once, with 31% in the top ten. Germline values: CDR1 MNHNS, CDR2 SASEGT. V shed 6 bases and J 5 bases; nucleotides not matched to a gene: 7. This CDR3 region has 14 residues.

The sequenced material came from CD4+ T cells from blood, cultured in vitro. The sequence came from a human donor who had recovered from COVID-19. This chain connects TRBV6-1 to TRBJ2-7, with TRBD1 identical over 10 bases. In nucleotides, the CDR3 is TGTGCCAGCAGGACGACAGGGGGCTCAAACGAGCAGTACTTC. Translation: CASRTTGGSNEQYF.